This T cell receptor beta chain originates from a study of blood T cell repertoires in COVID-19. Study as a whole: Acute and convalescent COVID-19 specimens originated in the United States, Italy and Spain. Sources were T cells, B-cell-depleted T cells, or PBMCs; the material itself was cDNA or gDNA.

Per the original data handling: Nucleated cell counts were estimated from reference gene primer amplification. TCRdb keeps only in-frame clones here, not all; method: immunoSEQ multiplex PCR. V and J calls and clone size follow that table, whereas D and trimming were derived from the DNA. The top ten clones hold around 3.4% of a sample with about 240,000 clones, 80% to 85% of them seen once. The CDR3 is 13 residues long. V was clipped by 7 bases and J by 7 bases, with 13 bases between them. Looked up from germline, CDR1 is SGHTA and CDR2 is FQGTGA. V gene TRBV7-3 combines with J gene TRBJ2-2, with D possibly TRBD2 on 6 matching bases. The sequenced sample consisted of peripheral blood. The source is a woman aged 18-29 years with acute or convalescent COVID-19. The DNA for the CDR3 is TGTGCCAGCACCTCAGGCGGGAACGGGGAGCTGTTTTTT. Translated, it gives CASTSGGNGELFF.